This T cell receptor (beta chain) is from a study of blood T cell repertoires in COVID-19. Overall study: Material from acute and convalescent COVID-19 was sourced from the United States, Italy and Spain.

Donors were grouped by their self-reported clinical history. Original processing notes: How many nucleated cells were present was estimated from reference gene primer amplification. The method was immunoSEQ multiplex PCR; TCRdb's version includes in-frame clones alone and lacks a portion of them. V, J and clone size were drawn from that table, and D and trimming were deduced from the DNA. The table records roughly 300,000 clones, 90% of them present only once. The ends were cut back, 3 bases at V and 4 bases at J, with 13 bases in the middle. This CDR3 comprises 15 residues. Germline V CDR1 and CDR2: LNHDA, SQIVND (reference sequence).

The V call is TRBV19, the J call TRBJ1-5; D might be TRBD1 (5 bases). The source material was PBMCs or T cells enriched from blood (not recorded which). The TCR originated in a young woman who had recovered from COVID-19. Written as DNA, the CDR3 is TGTGCCAGTAGTATTACCAGGGTCGGAAATCAGCCCCAGCATTTT. Protein: CASSITRVGNQPQHF.